The clone carrying this T cell receptor (beta chain) was found a few times. Its antigen is not known. Germline loops: CDR1 MNHNY, CDR2 SVGAGI (reference sequence). V was clipped by 6 bases and J by 7 bases, with 18 bases between them. The CDR3 extends over 15 amino acids. PCR employed 60 Vbeta and 13 Jbeta primers. The protocol was immunoSEQ multiplex PCR, while the TCRdb copy is restricted to in-frame clones and leaves out a portion. The sample has 180,000 or so clones; roughly 8.7% are singletons. The data belong to a study of cytomegalovirus exposure and HLA in healthy donors. The study's findings and limits: In an earlier analysis, about 87% or about 30%: the productive usage of most TCR beta V segments. TCR beta sequences reportedly predicted most subjects' HLA-A and HLA-B alleles accurately.

This receptor was identified in a woman aged 25 to 39 in good health and CMV-seropositive. Specimen: PBMCs. The rearrangement joins TRBV6-6 to TRBJ1-4; D possibly corresponds to TRBD1 (5 bases). The CDR3 is CASRTLGGGIEKLFF. In DNA form, the CDR3 reads TGTGCCAGCAGGACCCTCGGGGGTGGAATTGAAAAACTGTTTTTT.